A selection of T cell receptor beta chains follows, all from one sample in a study of T cells after yellow fever vaccination. TCRdb independently ran MiXCR on the 5' RACE reads; one entry per CDR3 protein. The table shows about 340,000 distinct CDR3 sequences, with roughly 4% occurring only once. The starting material was PBMCs, obtained 5 days after the yellow fever booster vaccination. Every receptor here comes from a man in his late teens or twenties who received the YFV17D yellow fever vaccine. CDR3s include the opening cysteine and the closing phenylalanine or tryptophan. A D gene is named only where the DNA matches it firmly. Not every row has a clone size; where given, it reads once, few, many or a size class.

v_call: TRBV5-4
d_call: TRBD1
clone_size: .
j_call: TRBJ1-4
cdr3_nt: TGTGCCAGCAGCAGGACATTGACAGGGGAAGATGAAAAACTGTTTTTT
cdr3_aa: CASSRTLTGEDEKLFF

v_call: TRBV7-2
d_call: .
clone_size: .
j_call: TRBJ2-5
cdr3_nt: TGTGCCAGCAGCCGACCCTGGACAATGCAAGAGACCCAGTACTTC
cdr3_aa: CASSRPWTMQETQYF

v_call: TRBV28
d_call: .
clone_size: .
j_call: TRBJ2-2
cdr3_nt: TGTGCCAGCAGTAGGGACACTGCCACCGGGGAGCTGTTTTTT
cdr3_aa: CASSRDTATGELFF

v_call: TRBV3-1
d_call: TRBD2
clone_size: many
j_call: TRBJ2-7
cdr3_nt: TGTGCCAGCAGTAGACGACTAGCAACTACCTACGAGCAGTACTTC
cdr3_aa: CASSRRLATTYEQYF

v_call: TRBV6-2/TRBV6-3
d_call: .
clone_size: many
j_call: TRBJ2-7
cdr3_nt: TGTGCCAGCAGTTACGAGGGATACGAGCAGTACTTC
cdr3_aa: CASSYEGYEQYF

v_call: TRBV7-8
d_call: .
clone_size: many
j_call: TRBJ2-3
cdr3_nt: TGTGCCAGCAGCTTACAGCAGGGCACAGATACGCAGTATTTT
cdr3_aa: CASSLQQGTDTQYF

v_call: TRBV6-5
d_call: .
clone_size: .
j_call: TRBJ1-4
cdr3_nt: TGTGCCAGCAGTTACTCAAGGGTCCCCGGCGAAAAACTGTTTTTT
cdr3_aa: CASSYSRVPGEKLFF

v_call: TRBV10-3
d_call: .
clone_size: .
j_call: TRBJ2-7
cdr3_nt: TGTGCCATCAGGGCGGAACAGGGGAGGCACGAGCAGTACTTC
cdr3_aa: CAIRAEQGRHEQYF

v_call: TRBV29-1
d_call: .
clone_size: many
j_call: TRBJ2-6
cdr3_nt: TGCAGCGCCCTAGATGAAGCCAACGTCCTGACTTTC
cdr3_aa: CSALDEANVLTF

v_call: TRBV15
d_call: TRBD1
clone_size: .
j_call: TRBJ2-7
cdr3_nt: TGTGCCACCAGCAGAGCCCTTACTGGGACAGGGGGCTACGAGCAGTACTTC
cdr3_aa: CATSRALTGTGGYEQYF

v_call: TRBV5-4
d_call: .
clone_size: few
j_call: TRBJ1-1
cdr3_nt: TGTGCCAGCAGCCTCGGACTCGGAACAGCGAACACTGAAGCTTTCTTT
cdr3_aa: CASSLGLGTANTEAFF

v_call: TRBV12-5
d_call: .
clone_size: .
j_call: TRBJ1-1
cdr3_nt: TGTGCTAGTGGTTTTCCCACCCCAGCGCCGGGACTCGGAGAAGCTTTCTTT
cdr3_aa: CASGFPTPAPGLGEAFF

v_call: TRBV7-9
d_call: .
clone_size: few
j_call: TRBJ1-1
cdr3_nt: TGTGCCAGCAGCTTAGGCAGGGTGGGGAACACTGAAGCTTTCTTT
cdr3_aa: CASSLGRVGNTEAFF

v_call: TRBV20-1
d_call: .
clone_size: few
j_call: TRBJ2-2
cdr3_nt: TGCAGTGCTCGGAGTTGGGTCACCGGGGAGCTGTTTTTT
cdr3_aa: CSARSWVTGELFF

v_call: TRBV7-2
d_call: .
clone_size: few
j_call: TRBJ1-4
cdr3_nt: TGTGCCAGCAGCGCTCAGTTGGCGGCTAATGAAAAACTGTTTTTT
cdr3_aa: CASSAQLAANEKLFF

v_call: TRBV20-1
d_call: .
clone_size: few
j_call: TRBJ2-1
cdr3_nt: TGCAGTGCTAGCTGGGGGATCTACAATGAGCAGTTCTTC
cdr3_aa: CSASWGIYNEQFF

v_call: TRBV4-1
d_call: .
clone_size: many
j_call: TRBJ1-4
cdr3_nt: TGCGCCAGCAGCCTTCGGACGGATAATAATGAAAAACTGTTTTTT
cdr3_aa: CASSLRTDNNEKLFF

v_call: TRBV5-6
d_call: .
clone_size: few
j_call: TRBJ1-2
cdr3_nt: TGTGCCAGCAGCCCACGAAGGGGAAACTATGGCTACACCTTC
cdr3_aa: CASSPRRGNYGYTF

v_call: TRBV20-1
d_call: .
clone_size: .
j_call: TRBJ1-5
cdr3_nt: TGCAGTGCTTCCCAGGGTCCTAGCAATCAGCCCCAGCATTTT
cdr3_aa: CSASQGPSNQPQHF

v_call: TRBV7-9
d_call: .
clone_size: .
j_call: TRBJ2-7
cdr3_nt: TGTGCCAGCAGCTTAGTGGTGGGGGTTAGCTACGAGCAGTACTTC
cdr3_aa: CASSLVVGVSYEQYF

v_call: TRBV6-5
d_call: TRBD1
clone_size: .
j_call: TRBJ2-2
cdr3_nt: TGTGCCAGCAGTTACAGCCTAAGACAGGGGGCTCACGGGGAGCTGTTTTTT
cdr3_aa: CASSYSLRQGAHGELFF

v_call: TRBV7-2
d_call: TRBD2
clone_size: .
j_call: TRBJ2-1
cdr3_nt: TGTGCCAGCAGCTCAGGACTAGCCGGTGAGCAGTTCTTC
cdr3_aa: CASSSGLAGEQFF

v_call: TRBV19
d_call: .
clone_size: .
j_call: TRBJ1-4
cdr3_nt: TGTGCCAGTAGTTTCGGGCCGGGGGGCCCTGAAAAACTGTTTTTT
cdr3_aa: CASSFGPGGPEKLFF

v_call: TRBV6-2/TRBV6-3
d_call: TRBD1
clone_size: many
j_call: TRBJ2-7
cdr3_nt: TGTGCCAGCAGTTACCAGGGGGGACAGGAGAACTTC
cdr3_aa: CASSYQGGQENF

v_call: TRBV5-4
d_call: .
clone_size: few
j_call: TRBJ2-5
cdr3_nt: TGTGCCAGCAGCTGGGCGATAAAAGAGACCCAGTACTTC
cdr3_aa: CASSWAIKETQYF

v_call: TRBV4-3
d_call: .
clone_size: few
j_call: TRBJ2-3
cdr3_nt: TGCGCCAGCAGCCAGGGGCGGAACCCGAGCACAGATACGCAGTATTTT
cdr3_aa: CASSQGRNPSTDTQYF

v_call: TRBV7-2
d_call: TRBD2
clone_size: many
j_call: TRBJ2-1
cdr3_nt: TGTGCCAGCAGCTCGCCCCTCAGCGGGGGCCCTAGTGAGCAGTTCTTC
cdr3_aa: CASSSPLSGGPSEQFF

v_call: TRBV5-4
d_call: .
clone_size: .
j_call: TRBJ1-3
cdr3_nt: TGTGCCAGCAGCTTGGAGGCAGGTACCTCTGGAAACACCATATATTTT
cdr3_aa: CASSLEAGTSGNTIYF

v_call: TRBV7-2
d_call: TRBD1
clone_size: many
j_call: TRBJ1-2
cdr3_nt: TGTGCCAGCAAGGGGACAGGGAGCTATGGCTACACCTTC
cdr3_aa: CASKGTGSYGYTF

v_call: TRBV7-9
d_call: .
clone_size: many
j_call: TRBJ2-4
cdr3_nt: TGTGCCAGCAGCTTTGGGGAGGTGGGGCGCTTGCCGTACTTC
cdr3_aa: CASSFGEVGRLPYF

v_call: TRBV5-1
d_call: TRBD2
clone_size: few
j_call: TRBJ2-5
cdr3_nt: TGCGCCAGCAGCTTGGCCGTCGGCGGGGGGGAGACCCAGTACTTC
cdr3_aa: CASSLAVGGGETQYF

v_call: TRBV10-3
d_call: TRBD1
clone_size: many
j_call: TRBJ2-3
cdr3_nt: TGTGCCATCAGTGGACAGGGGCCATCTAACACAGATACGCAGTATTTT
cdr3_aa: CAISGQGPSNTDTQYF

v_call: TRBV18
d_call: TRBD1
clone_size: many
j_call: TRBJ2-7
cdr3_nt: TGTGCCAGCTCAAAATGGGGACAGGGGGAGAACGAGCAGTACTTC
cdr3_aa: CASSKWGQGENEQYF

v_call: TRBV5-4
d_call: TRBD2
clone_size: .
j_call: TRBJ2-3
cdr3_nt: TGTGCCAGCAGCTTGGCTAGCGGGGGGGTGGCAGATACGCAGTATTTT
cdr3_aa: CASSLASGGVADTQYF

v_call: TRBV28
d_call: .
clone_size: few
j_call: TRBJ1-3
cdr3_nt: TGTGCCAGCACGTCGGGCTCTGGAAACACCATATATTTT
cdr3_aa: CASTSGSGNTIYF

v_call: TRBV5-4
d_call: TRBD2
clone_size: few
j_call: TRBJ2-3
cdr3_nt: TGTGCCAGCAGCCCGGGACTAGCGGGGGGGCCGAGCACAGATACGCAGTATTTT
cdr3_aa: CASSPGLAGGPSTDTQYF

v_call: TRBV7-9
d_call: .
clone_size: few
j_call: TRBJ2-7
cdr3_nt: TGTGCCGGGACGGGCAGCCCAATCGATCAGCAGTACTTC
cdr3_aa: CAGTGSPIDQQYF

v_call: TRBV2
d_call: TRBD1
clone_size: few
j_call: TRBJ1-4
cdr3_nt: TGTGCCAGCAGTCGACAGGGGTCAACTAATGAAAAACTGTTTTTT
cdr3_aa: CASSRQGSTNEKLFF

v_call: TRBV6-2/TRBV6-3
d_call: .
clone_size: .
j_call: TRBJ1-1
cdr3_nt: TGTGCCAGCAGGCTCGCCAAGGGTCGGGCGAACACTGAAGCTTTCTTT
cdr3_aa: CASRLAKGRANTEAFF

v_call: TRBV11-3
d_call: TRBD2
clone_size: .
j_call: TRBJ2-1
cdr3_nt: TGTGCCAGCAGCCCCTGGACTAGCGGGGGAAGCTCCTACAATGAGCAGTTCTTC
cdr3_aa: CASSPWTSGGSSYNEQFF

v_call: TRBV5-6
d_call: TRBD1
clone_size: few
j_call: TRBJ2-3
cdr3_nt: TGTGCCAGCAGCGGACGACCGGGACAGGGAACAGATACGCAGTATTTT
cdr3_aa: CASSGRPGQGTDTQYF